What follows is one T cell receptor beta chain and its context. Its antigen is not identified. A single record per CDR3 protein comes from TCRdb applying MiXCR to the 5' RACE reads. The sample lists fewer than 10,000 distinct CDR3 sequences, approximately 5% occurring once. CDR3 length: 15 amino acids. The ends were cut back, 0 bases at V and 3 bases at J, with 9 bases in the middle. Germline V CDR1 and CDR2: SGHRS, YFSETQ. The time point is: sample taken at primary tumor resection. Frozen PBMC, nontumor lung or tumor provided whole RNA, which was sequenced unsorted. The data stem from a study of spatial heterogeneity in lung cancer. Study-level results: One measure, the expanded intratumoral alpha and beta TCR count, tracked tumor mutation counts.

The sequenced sample was lung tumor tissue, obtained at surgery. This receptor was taken from a female donor with early-stage non-small cell lung cancer. This chain connects TRBV5-1 to TRBJ2-2, with a tentative D call TRBD2 (6 bases). CDR3 in amino acids: CASSLAGSDTGELFF. CDR3 bases: TGCGCCAGCAGCTTGGCCGGGAGTGACACCGGGGAGCTGTTTTTT.